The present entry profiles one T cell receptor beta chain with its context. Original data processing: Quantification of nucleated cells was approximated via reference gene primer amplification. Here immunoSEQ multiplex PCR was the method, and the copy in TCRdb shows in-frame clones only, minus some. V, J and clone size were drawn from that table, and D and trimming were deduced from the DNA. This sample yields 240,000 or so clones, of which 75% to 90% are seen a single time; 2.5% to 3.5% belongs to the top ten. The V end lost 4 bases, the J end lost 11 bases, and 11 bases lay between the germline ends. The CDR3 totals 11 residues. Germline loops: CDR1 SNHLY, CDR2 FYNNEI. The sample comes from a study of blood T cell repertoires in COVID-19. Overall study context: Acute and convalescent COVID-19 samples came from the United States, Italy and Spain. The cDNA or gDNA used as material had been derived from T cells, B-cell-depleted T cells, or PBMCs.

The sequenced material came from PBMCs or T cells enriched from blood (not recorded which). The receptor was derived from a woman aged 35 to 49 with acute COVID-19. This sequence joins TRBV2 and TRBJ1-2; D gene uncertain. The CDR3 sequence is CASSVHSGYTF. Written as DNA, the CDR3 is TGTGCCAGCAGTGTGCACAGTGGTTACACCTTC.